The rows below give T cell receptor beta chains drawn from one sample of a study of cytomegalovirus exposure and HLA in healthy donors. Profiled with immunoSEQ multiplex PCR; TCRdb holds only in-frame clones, not every one. This repertoire shows 100,000 to 150,000 clones, roughly 9% found once; its top ten account for 6.5% to 8.5%. The sequencing sample was made of PBMCs. The receptors stem from a woman between 35 and 50 years old in good health and CMV-seropositive. Each CDR3 is given with its conserved first and last residue. Fields, in order: D gene, clone size, J gene, V gene, CDR3 DNA, CDR3 protein. D genes are given only for firm matches. Expanded clones are given a class, and other clones once, few, many or no size at all.

D: -
size: few
J: TRBJ1-2
V: TRBV5-6
DNA: TGTGCCAGCAGACCTACAGGGCCGGACTATGGCTACACCTTC
CDR3: CASRPTGPDYGYTF

D: -
size: -
J: TRBJ2-3
V: TRBV25-1
DNA: TGTGCCAGCAGTGACACGGTGGGCTGGGCAGATACGCAGTATTTT
CDR3: CASSDTVGWADTQYF

D: -
size: -
J: TRBJ2-5
V: TRBV5-1
DNA: TGCGCCAGCAGCATAAACAGGGTTTCCCAAGAGACCCAGTACTTC
CDR3: CASSINRVSQETQYF

D: -
size: -
J: TRBJ1-5
V: TRBV14
DNA: TGTGCCAGCAGCCTACCGGGACCCGGAGGGAGATATAGCAATCAGCCCCAGCATTTT
CDR3: CASSLPGPGGRYSNQPQHF

D: -
size: -
J: TRBJ2-7
V: TRBV29-1
DNA: TGCAGCGTTGTAGCGTCCGGACAGAGTAGCTCCTACGAGCAGTACTTC
CDR3: CSVVASGQSSSYEQYF

D: -
size: -
J: TRBJ1-4
V: TRBV7-9
DNA: TGTGCCAGCAGCCTACAGGCTACTAATGAAAAACTGTTTTTT
CDR3: CASSLQATNEKLFF

D: -
size: few
J: TRBJ2-5
V: TRBV5-4
DNA: TGTGCCAGCAGCCTAGATCAGGGTCAAGAGACCCAGTACTTC
CDR3: CASSLDQGQETQYF

D: TRBD2
size: once
J: TRBJ2-1
V: TRBV9
DNA: TGTGCCAGCAGCGTAGGGACTAGCGGGGCGGTGCATGAGCAGTTCTTC
CDR3: CASSVGTSGAVHEQFF

D: TRBD1
size: few
J: TRBJ2-7
V: TRBV10-1
DNA: TGCGCCAGCAGTGTGGACAGGTTCTCCTACGAGCAGTACTTC
CDR3: CASSVDRFSYEQYF

D: -
size: few
J: TRBJ2-1
V: TRBV19
DNA: TGTGCCAGTAGTGCACCCCCCTGGGGGGTCCACTCCTACAATGAGCAGTTCTTC
CDR3: CASSAPPWGVHSYNEQFF

D: -
size: -
J: TRBJ1-2
V: TRBV6-5
DNA: TGTGCCAGCAGTAAGACACTTAACGCCTATGGCTACACCTTC
CDR3: CASSKTLNAYGYTF

D: TRBD1
size: few
J: TRBJ1-2
V: TRBV6-5
DNA: TGTGCCAGCAGGCCGACAGGGGACTATGGCTACACCTTC
CDR3: CASRPTGDYGYTF

D: TRBD1
size: -
J: TRBJ1-1
V: TRBV29-1
DNA: TGCAGCGTTGTCGGTCCGACAGGGGATGAGGCTTTCTTT
CDR3: CSVVGPTGDEAFF

D: -
size: few
J: TRBJ1-5
V: TRBV12-5
DNA: TGTGCTAGTGGTTTCGGGGTTAGCAATCAGCCCCAGCATTTT
CDR3: CASGFGVSNQPQHF

D: TRBD1
size: -
J: TRBJ2-7
V: TRBV18
DNA: TGTGCCAGCTCACCACAGGGACAGGGGACAAAGGGCGAGCAGTACTTC
CDR3: CASSPQGQGTKGEQYF

D: -
size: -
J: TRBJ2-2
V: TRBV9
DNA: TGTACCAGCAGGAGGGGGTCGAACACCGGGGAGCTGTTTTTT
CDR3: CTSRRGSNTGELFF

D: -
size: -
J: TRBJ1-1
V: TRBV5-6
DNA: TGTGCCAGCAGCCCACCTTATCCGTCGGGGAACACTGAAGCTTTCTTT
CDR3: CASSPPYPSGNTEAFF

D: -
size: -
J: TRBJ1-2
V: TRBV5-1
DNA: TGCGCCAGCAGCTTGGGCGGTCCCTCCTATGGCTACACCTTC
CDR3: CASSLGGPSYGYTF

D: -
size: -
J: TRBJ2-5
V: TRBV5-1
DNA: TGCGCCAGCAGCTTGTCAGGGAGGGAGACCCAGTACTTC
CDR3: CASSLSGRETQYF

D: TRBD2
size: -
J: TRBJ2-3
V: TRBV4-1
DNA: TGCGCCAGCAGCCAATCGGGCGGGGGAGGTATAGATACGCAGTATTTT
CDR3: CASSQSGGGGIDTQYF

D: -
size: -
J: TRBJ2-1
V: TRBV19
DNA: TGTGCCAGTAACGGGGGGCCTTACAATGAGCAGTTCTTC
CDR3: CASNGGPYNEQFF

D: TRBD1
size: -
J: TRBJ2-1
V: TRBV19
DNA: TGTGCCAGTAGTATAGGACAGGGGTTTAGCAATGAGCAGTTCTTC
CDR3: CASSIGQGFSNEQFF

D: TRBD1
size: few
J: TRBJ1-2
V: TRBV7-9
DNA: TGTGCCAGCAGCCTACAGGGGGCAGGCACCTTC
CDR3: CASSLQGAGTF

D: TRBD2
size: few
J: TRBJ2-4
V: TRBV7-2
DNA: TGTGCCAGCAGCCCAGCGGGAATTCAGTACTTC
CDR3: CASSPAGIQYF

D: -
size: -
J: TRBJ2-3
V: TRBV19
DNA: TGTGCCAGTAGTCTGAGCTTAACTAGCACAGATACGCAGTATTTT
CDR3: CASSLSLTSTDTQYF

D: TRBD1
size: -
J: TRBJ2-5
V: TRBV9
DNA: TGTGCCAGCAGCGTAGAATCAGGGGGCGACGGAGAGACCCAGTACTTC
CDR3: CASSVESGGDGETQYF

D: -
size: few
J: TRBJ2-3
V: TRBV10-3
DNA: TGTGCCATCAGTGACCCCGGGGGGCCTCGCACAGATACGCAGTATTTT
CDR3: CAISDPGGPRTDTQYF

D: -
size: -
J: TRBJ2-3
V: TRBV6-6
DNA: TGTGCCAGCAGTGCGAGGAGGGATACGCAGTATTTT
CDR3: CASSARRDTQYF

D: TRBD2
size: few
J: TRBJ2-1
V: TRBV7-6
DNA: TGTGCCAGCAGCACTATACCTCCGGGGGACTACTGGAATGAGCAGTTCTTC
CDR3: CASSTIPPGDYWNEQFF

D: TRBD1
size: -
J: TRBJ1-2
V: TRBV5-6
DNA: TGTGCCAGCAGCGATACCGGACAGGGTAACTATGGCTACACCTTC
CDR3: CASSDTGQGNYGYTF

D: -
size: few
J: TRBJ1-3
V: TRBV2
DNA: TGTGCCAGCAGTGATTCGGGAACTGGAAACACCATATATTTT
CDR3: CASSDSGTGNTIYF

D: TRBD2
size: few
J: TRBJ2-7
V: TRBV10-3
DNA: TGTGCCATCAGTTCCGGGACTAACAAAGGTTACGAGCAGTACTTC
CDR3: CAISSGTNKGYEQYF

D: -
size: few
J: TRBJ1-3
V: TRBV7-2
DNA: TGTGCCAGCAGCTTGGGCACAGGAAACACCATATATTTT
CDR3: CASSLGTGNTIYF

D: TRBD2
size: few
J: TRBJ2-6
V: TRBV5-6
DNA: TGTGCCAGCAGCTTGGGGACTAGCCCCTTGTTTGGGGCCAACGTCCTGACTTTC
CDR3: CASSLGTSPLFGANVLTF

D: -
size: -
J: TRBJ2-5
V: TRBV7-9
DNA: TGTGCCAGCAGCTTGACCGTGGCAGGGGAGACCCAGTACTTC
CDR3: CASSLTVAGETQYF

D: TRBD2
size: -
J: TRBJ2-7
V: TRBV9
DNA: TGTGCCAGCAGCCCTACGGGACTAGGGACCTACGAGCAGTACTTC
CDR3: CASSPTGLGTYEQYF

D: TRBD1
size: few
J: TRBJ2-7
V: TRBV5-1
DNA: TGCGCCAGCAGCTTGGTTCTTGGGGACAGGGTGGAGCAGTACTTC
CDR3: CASSLVLGDRVEQYF

D: -
size: -
J: TRBJ1-1
V: TRBV7-8
DNA: TGTGCCAGCAGCGCGGCGCAGGGGAACACTGAAGCTTTCTTT
CDR3: CASSAAQGNTEAFF

D: -
size: -
J: TRBJ1-2
V: TRBV10-3
DNA: TGTGCCATCAGTGACTATGGTTGGACAGCTTTTACTAACTATGGCTACACCTTC
CDR3: CAISDYGWTAFTNYGYTF

D: TRBD2
size: few
J: TRBJ2-7
V: TRBV6-6
DNA: TGTGCCAGCAGTCCAACCCGGACTAGTCACGAGCAGTACTTC
CDR3: CASSPTRTSHEQYF

D: -
size: -
J: TRBJ2-5
V: TRBV10-3
DNA: TGTGCCACCACTCCTAACCAAGAGACCCAGTACTTC
CDR3: CATTPNQETQYF

D: -
size: -
J: TRBJ2-7
V: TRBV6-6
DNA: TGTGCCACCTCCCCCTCCGACAGCTACGAGCAGTACTTC
CDR3: CATSPSDSYEQYF

D: TRBD1
size: many
J: TRBJ2-7
V: TRBV7-9
DNA: TGTGCCAGCAGCTCCCTGGAGACAGGGACCTACGAGCAGTACTTC
CDR3: CASSSLETGTYEQYF

D: TRBD1
size: few
J: TRBJ1-2
V: TRBV7-8
DNA: TGTGCCAGCAGCCCGCTATCAGGGGGCGCTGGCTATGGCTACACCTTC
CDR3: CASSPLSGGAGYGYTF

D: TRBD1
size: few
J: TRBJ1-5
V: TRBV27
DNA: TGTGCCAGCAGTTCCGGGACAGCAGGCGGCAATCAGCCCCAGCATTTT
CDR3: CASSSGTAGGNQPQHF

D: -
size: -
J: TRBJ1-2
V: TRBV6-6
DNA: TGTGCCAGCAGTTACTACTCAACAGGGTCTGGCTACACCTTC
CDR3: CASSYYSTGSGYTF

D: -
size: few
J: TRBJ2-7
V: TRBV11-2
DNA: TGTGCCAGCAGCTTCCGGAGGCTAGACTTCCATTCTTCCTACGAGCAGTACTTC
CDR3: CASSFRRLDFHSSYEQYF

D: TRBD1
size: -
J: TRBJ1-2
V: TRBV2
DNA: TGTGCCAGCAGTGACTTGAGGGGGCGAAGTGGCTACACCTTC
CDR3: CASSDLRGRSGYTF

D: -
size: few
J: TRBJ1-2
V: TRBV4-3
DNA: TGCGCCAGCAGCCAAGACCCCGGGGACTATGGCTACACCTTC
CDR3: CASSQDPGDYGYTF

D: TRBD1
size: few
J: TRBJ1-6
V: TRBV10-3
DNA: TGTGCCATCAGGACAGGGGTAAACAATTCACCCCTCCACTTT
CDR3: CAIRTGVNNSPLHF

D: -
size: few
J: TRBJ1-2
V: TRBV2
DNA: TGTGCCAGCAGTGAAGGGGGGGGAATTAACTATGGCTACACCTTC
CDR3: CASSEGGGINYGYTF

D: -
size: few
J: TRBJ1-6
V: TRBV6-5
DNA: TGTGCCAGCAGTTACTCACTGGGAGATTGGTCCCTCCACTTT
CDR3: CASSYSLGDWSLHF

D: -
size: few
J: TRBJ2-3
V: TRBV15
DNA: TGTGCCACCAGCAGAGAGAGGGGGTTTAGCACAGATACGCAGTATTTT
CDR3: CATSRERGFSTDTQYF

D: TRBD2
size: -
J: TRBJ2-5
V: TRBV29-1
DNA: TGCAGCGCCGGAGCGGGGAGTTACCAAGAGACCCAGTACTTC
CDR3: CSAGAGSYQETQYF

D: -
size: -
J: TRBJ2-3
V: TRBV18
DNA: TGTGCCAGCTCACTCACTACCAAAGGCTGGGATACGCAGTATTTT
CDR3: CASSLTTKGWDTQYF

D: -
size: -
J: TRBJ1-4
V: TRBV11-2
DNA: TGTGCCAGCAGCTTTCTAGCCGCCTATAATGAAAAACTGTTTTTT
CDR3: CASSFLAAYNEKLFF

D: -
size: few
J: TRBJ2-5
V: TRBV9
DNA: TGTGCCAGCAGTGAAGCGGGACAACTGACCCAGTACTTC
CDR3: CASSEAGQLTQYF